These T cell receptor beta chains were read from a single sample in a study of CD8 T cells in Susac syndrome. TCRdb passed the immunoSEQ multiplex PCR reads through MiXCR, listing each CDR3 protein once. The data hold 250,000 to 300,000 distinct CDR3 sequences, with 89% observed a single time. Sequencing input: CD8+ T cells from PBMCs. These receptors all stem from a human donor with multiple sclerosis. CDR3s include the opening cysteine and the closing phenylalanine or tryptophan. The D gene is left open where the match is weak. The size entry is marked missing in some rows and otherwise reads once, few, many or a size class.

d_call clone_size j_call v_call cdr3_nt cdr3_aa
. few TRBJ1-2 TRBV29-1 TGCAGCGTTCGGACTCAGGTTGACTATGGCTACACCTTC CSVRTQVDYGYTF
. . TRBJ2-1 TRBV9 TGTGCCAGCAGCATAGAGATGGTAGAAAACCTTGAGCAGTTCTTC CASSIEMVENLEQFF
. . TRBJ2-1 TRBV19 TGTGCCAGTAGTATAGGTTCAGGGACCTACTCCTACAATGAGCAGTTCTTC CASSIGSGTYSYNEQFF
. . TRBJ2-1 TRBV28 TGTGCCAGCAGGGTCGGGGACCCCTACAATGAGCAGTTCTTC CASRVGDPYNEQFF
TRBD1 . TRBJ2-7 TRBV20-1 TGCAGTGCTAGAGATCGGGGACAGGGACCCTACGAGCAGTACTTC CSARDRGQGPYEQYF
. once TRBJ1-2 TRBV12-3/TRBV12-4 TGTGCCAGCAGTACCGAGTCCGAGATAGACGGCTACACCTTC CASSTESEIDGYTF
TRBD1 . TRBJ1-1 TRBV12-3/TRBV12-4 TGTGCCAGCAGTTTAGAACCGGGACAGGGGGCCACTGAAGCTTTCTTT CASSLEPGQGATEAFF
. few TRBJ2-1 TRBV5-6 TGTGCCAGCAGCTCCGGACCATACAATGAGCAGTTCTTC CASSSGPYNEQFF
TRBD2 once TRBJ2-3 TRBV5-4 TGTGCCAGCAGAACGGGGACTAGCGGGAGCACAGATACGCAGTATTTT CASRTGTSGSTDTQYF
. . TRBJ2-2 TRBV7-9 TGTGCCAGCAGCTTCACAGGGTCCGGGGAGCTTTTTTTT CASSFTGSGELFF
TRBD1 . TRBJ2-1 TRBV20-1 TGCAGTGCTGCCATGGACAGGTCTGCCTACAATGAGCAGTTCTTC CSAAMDRSAYNEQFF
. once TRBJ2-3 TRBV9 TGTGCCAGCAGCGTCGGTGGAGATACGCAGTATTTT CASSVGGDTQYF
. . TRBJ2-5 TRBV27 TGTGCCAGCAGGGGCAGTAAAGAGACCCAGTACTTC CASRGSKETQYF
. . TRBJ2-1 TRBV6-5 TGTGCCAGCAGCCACCCCGGGAGCTCCTACAATGAGCAGTTCTTC CASSHPGSSYNEQFF
TRBD2 few TRBJ2-7 TRBV27 TGTGCCAGCAGTTTGTCAGACGGGAGGGCCTACGAGCAGTACTTC CASSLSDGRAYEQYF
. few TRBJ2-1 TRBV19 TGTGCCAGTAGTATCAGCTACAATGAGCAGTTCTTC CASSISYNEQFF
TRBD2 . TRBJ2-3 TRBV6-2/TRBV6-3 TGTGCCAGCACCCCCCTAGCGGCCACAGATACGCAGTATTTT CASTPLAATDTQYF
TRBD1 . TRBJ2-5 TRBV20-1 TGCAGTGCTAGGGGGACAGAACAAGAGACCCAGTACTTC CSARGTEQETQYF
. once TRBJ2-4 TRBV20-1 TGCAGTGCTAGAGATTATATGAGCGGATTAGCCAAAAACATTCAGTACTTC CSARDYMSGLAKNIQYF
. . TRBJ2-2 TRBV6-2/TRBV6-3 TGTGCCAGCAGTTCCGGGACACGGAACACCGGGGAGCTGTTTTTT CASSSGTRNTGELFF
. . TRBJ2-4 TRBV19 TGTGCCAGTAGTACGGGGGATTGGGGGCGGAACATTCAGTACTTC CASSTGDWGRNIQYF